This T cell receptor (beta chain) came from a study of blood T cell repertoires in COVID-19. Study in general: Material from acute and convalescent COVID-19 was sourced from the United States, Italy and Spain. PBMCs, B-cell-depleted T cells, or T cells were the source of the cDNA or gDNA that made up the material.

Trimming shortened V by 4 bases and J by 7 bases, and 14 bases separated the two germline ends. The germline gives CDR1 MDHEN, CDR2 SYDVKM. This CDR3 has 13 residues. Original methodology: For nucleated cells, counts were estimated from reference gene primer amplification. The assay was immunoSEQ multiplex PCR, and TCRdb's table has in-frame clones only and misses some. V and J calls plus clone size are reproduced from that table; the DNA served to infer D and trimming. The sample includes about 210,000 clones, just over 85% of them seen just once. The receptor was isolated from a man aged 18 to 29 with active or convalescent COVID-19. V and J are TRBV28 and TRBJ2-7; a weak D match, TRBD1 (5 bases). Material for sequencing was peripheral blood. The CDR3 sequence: CASSSQTDKEQYF. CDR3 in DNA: TGTGCCAGCAGTTCTCAGACAGACAAAGAGCAGTACTTC.